This T cell receptor (beta chain) was sequenced during a study of beta chain features in type 1 diabetes. Study observations and caveats: Cells with high TCR expression could be over-represented when cDNA is sequenced.

TCRB transcripts that were expressed got sequenced, as all of the isolated RNA had been reverse transcribed. The protocol was immunoSEQ multiplex PCR, while the TCRdb copy is restricted to in-frame clones and leaves out a portion. The sample includes 150,000 to 200,000 clones, around 13% of them seen just once. This clone was counted between two and nine times. What it binds is not known. Trimming pared 6 bases from V and 6 bases from J, leaving 8 bases between. In germline, CDR1 is MNHNY, CDR2 SVGAGI (reference sequence). This CDR3 region has 11 residues. The clonotype originates from a woman aged 18-29 years in good health. Sequencing input: central memory CD4+ T cells from blood. The chain couples TRBV6-6 to TRBJ1-2, with a weak D call TRBD1 (6 bases). For the CDR3, the DNA is TGTGCCAGCAGCTCAGGGGATGGCTACACCTTC. Its translation is CASSSGDGYTF.